Listed here are 3 T cell receptor beta chains from one sample, sequenced in a study of T cells in localized non-small cell lung cancer. Profiling relied on immunoSEQ multiplex PCR, and the TCRdb table lists in-frame clones only, not all of them. The repertoire consists of tens of thousands of clones, with roughly nine tenths occurring once and the leading ten covering around 1.1%. Here the sequenced sample was peripheral blood, taken before any cancer treatment. These receptor sequences come from a woman aged 40-70 years with stage I lung adenocarcinoma.

The CDR3 here is CASSFAGGRSEQFF. The CDR3 bases are TGTGCCAGCAGCTTCGCGGGGGGGCGCAGTGAGCAGTTCTTC. The rearrangement links TRBV7-3 to TRBJ2-1; 9 nucleotides agree with TRBD2. Trimming cost V 3 bases and J 9 bases; bases outside gene matches: 6. Germline CDR1 and CDR2: SGHTA and FQGTGA. CDR3 length: 14 amino acids.

This chain links TRBV11-2 with TRBJ2-7; D unresolved. Germline assignment: CDR1 SGHAT and CDR2 FQNNGV. With 3 bases removed from V and 1 base from J, the gap between germline ends came to 10 bases. The CDR3 runs 14 residues. The CDR3 DNA reads TGTGCCAGCAGCTTCCGGGCCTCGTCCTACGAGCAGTACTTC. Its protein product is CASSFRASSYEQYF.

This clone was seen a few times. The chain has TRBV6-4 and TRBJ1-6; D not resolved. V was shortened by 11 bases and J by 11 bases, with 10 bases between the two germline ends. The germline V gene has CDR1 MRHNA and CDR2 SNTAGT. This CDR3 is built from 10 residues. For the CDR3, the DNA is TGTGCCGTGGAGGGAACACCCCTCCACTTT. Its translation is CAVEGTPLHF.